The 9 T cell receptor beta chains below were found in one sample sequenced in a study of T cell responses to AZD1222 COVID-19 vaccine. Some clones are missing from TCRdb's copy, which holds only in-frame ones; the method was immunoSEQ multiplex PCR. The table includes some 92,000 clones, around 87% detected once. Sequenced material: peripheral blood, taken on day 0 of AZD1222 vaccination. All receptors come from an adult in good health.

A note on this clone: Other DNA sequences in the sample encode the same CDR3. The chain is built from TRBV9 and TRBJ1-1; D is unclear. Trimming pared 0 bases from V and 0 bases from J, leaving 3 bases between. This CDR3 region has 13 residues. The germline gives CDR1 SGDLS, CDR2 YYNGEE. CDR3 loop: CASSVAMNTEAFF. CDR3 DNA sequence: TGTGCCAGCAGCGTAGCTATGAACACTGAAGCTTTCTTT.

V usage is TRBV4-2 and J usage is TRBJ2-3, with 7 positions matching TRBD1. Germline V gene data show CDR1 as LGHNA and CDR2 as YNFKEQ. CDR3 size: 18 residues. V trimming: 0 bases; J trimming: 3 bases; junction bases outside the gene matches: 12. CDR3 in DNA: TGTGCCAGCAGCCAAGATACAGGGCAGGGACAGAGGACAGATACGCAGTATTTT. Translating it yields CASSQDTGQGQRTDTQYF.

The chain combines TRBV11-2 with TRBJ2-1; TRBD2 is a possible D gene (6 bases). V lost 1 base and J 6 bases, leaving 10 bases between the germline ends. The CDR3 is 14 amino acids. Germline values: CDR1 SGHAT, CDR2 FQNNGV. CDR3 nucleotides: TGTGCCAGCAGCTTAGCGGGAGCGGCCAATGAGCAGTTCTTC. Translating it yields CASSLAGAANEQFF. Looking up the rest from reference TRBV11-2 and TRBJ2-1 gives the full variable domain: EAGVAQSPRYKIIEKRQSVAFWCNPISGHATLYWYQQILGQGPKLLIQFQNNGVVDDSQLPKDRFSAERLKGVDSTLKIQPAKLEDSAVYLCASSLAGAANEQFFGPGTRLTVL.

The gene calls are TRBV7-6 and TRBJ2-5; unclear D gene. Germline V lookup: CDR1 SGHVS, CDR2 FNYEAQ. The CDR3 totals 11 residues. V lost 5 bases, J lost 0 bases, and 1 base lay in between. The CDR3 sequence: CASSNQETQYF. The CDR3 coding sequence is TGTGCCAGCAGCAACCAAGAGACCCAGTACTTC.

This sequence joins TRBV3-1 (or the pseudogene TRBV3-2) and TRBJ1-3, with a tentative D call TRBD1 (6 bases). The CDR3 has 14 amino acids. Germline V gene sequence: CDR1 LGHDT, CDR2 YNNKEL (reference sequence). Trimming cost V 6 bases and J 4 bases, with 13 bases left between them. In nucleotides, the CDR3 is TGTGCCAGCAGAGAGAAGGGGGTCGGAAACACCATATATTTT. Translation gives CASREKGVGNTIYF.

The chain combines TRBV7-9 with TRBJ1-3; D is undetermined. The V gene's germline CDR1 is SEHNR and CDR2 FQNEAQ (reference sequence). V was trimmed by 3 bases and J by 8 bases, leaving 11 bases between them. This CDR3 has 13 amino acids. The CDR3 loop is CASSFRIQDTIYF. CDR3 in DNA: TGTGCCAGCAGCTTTCGGATCCAGGACACCATATATTTT.

The chain is built from TRBV20-1 and TRBJ1-2, with D uncertain. The CDR3 runs to 11 residues. Germline V lookup: CDR1 DFQATT, CDR2 SNEGSKA (reference sequence). Trimming cost V 2 bases and J 8 bases, with 9 bases left between them. CDR3 nucleotide sequence: TGCAGTGCTAGACGAGGGAGAGGCTACACCTTC. It translates to CSARRGRGYTF.

The rearrangement links TRBV12-3 or TRBV12-4 to TRBJ2-5; D uncertain. The CDR3 has 12 amino acids. Trimming pared 3 bases from V and 5 bases from J, leaving 7 bases between. CDR3 residues: CASSFGLETQYF. In nucleotides, the CDR3 is TGTGCCAGCAGTTTCGGGCTTGAGACCCAGTACTTC.

The CDR3 here is CASRARDGSYNEQFF. The CDR3 bases are TGTGCCAGCAGAGCCCGGGACGGATCCTACAATGAGCAGTTCTTC. The chain joins TRBV2 to TRBJ2-1, with D possibly being TRBD1 or TRBD2 (5 bases each). V was clipped by 6 bases and J by 1 base, with 13 bases between them. Germline-derived CDR1 and CDR2 are SNHLY and FYNNEI. This CDR3 spans 15 amino acids.